The sample holds many counts of the clone carrying this T cell receptor beta chain. Its antigen remains unknown. Construction of TCR beta libraries relied on iRepertoire HTBI primers and on Arm-PCR targeting CDR3 regions. Via MiXCR, TCRdb re-called the multiplex PCR reads, giving one row per CDR3 protein. This sample has about 200,000 distinct CDR3 sequences, with roughly 18% found just once. Germline CDR1 is MDHEN and CDR2 is SYDVKM. V lost 3 bases and J lost 4, with 13 bases in between. The CDR3 covers 14 residues. Time point defined: newly diagnosed GD, antithyroid drugs for less than 3 months. From PBMCs, RNA was extracted and then used to make the TCR library. The source of the sample is a study of regulatory T cells in long-lasting Graves disease. Regarding the study as a whole: Sharing of public clonotypes was greater in persistent patients (about 3,000) than in new patients (more than 900).

This sample was also put to use in a study of T cells in Graves' hyperthyroidism and ophthalmopathy. As reported in that work: Pregnant or lactating patients were excluded, as were those with uncontrolled infection or other autoimmune disease.

The clonotype originates from a woman aged 25 to 39 with Graves disease. The V gene is TRBV28, the J gene TRBJ2-7, with D maybe TRBD2 (5 bases). Sequenced here: peripheral blood mononuclear cells (PBMCs), sampled at new diagnosis, from a patient treated with antithyroid drugs. The CDR3 reads CASSLPGITYEQYF. The CDR3, as DNA: TGTGCCAGCAGTTTGCCGGGGATTACGTACGAGCAGTACTTC.